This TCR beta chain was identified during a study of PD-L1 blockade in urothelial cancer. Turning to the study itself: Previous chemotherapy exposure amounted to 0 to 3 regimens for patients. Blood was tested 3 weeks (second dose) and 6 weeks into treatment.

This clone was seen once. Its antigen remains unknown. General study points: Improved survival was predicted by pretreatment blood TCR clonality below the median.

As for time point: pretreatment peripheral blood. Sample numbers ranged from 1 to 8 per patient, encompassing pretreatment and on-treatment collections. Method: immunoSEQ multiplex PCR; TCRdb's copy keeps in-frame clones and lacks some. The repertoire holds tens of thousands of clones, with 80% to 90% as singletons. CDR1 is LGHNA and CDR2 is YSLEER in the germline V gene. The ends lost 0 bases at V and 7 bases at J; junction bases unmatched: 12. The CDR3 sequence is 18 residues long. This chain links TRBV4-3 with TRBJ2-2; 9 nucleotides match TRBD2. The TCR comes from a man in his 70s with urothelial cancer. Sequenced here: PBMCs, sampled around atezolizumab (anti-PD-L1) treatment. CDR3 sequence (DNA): TGCGCCAGCAGCCAAGATGTACTAGCGGGCGACATGGGCGGGGAGCTGTTTTTT. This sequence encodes CASSQDVLAGDMGGELFF.